This TCR beta chain was captured in a study of T cells after yellow fever vaccination. Whole-study findings and limits: Abundant contaminating clonotypes from the bulk population could appear in FACS-sorted repertoires.

CDR3 length: 15 residues. Germline V gene lookup returns CDR1 MGHRA and CDR2 YSYEKL. Trimming removed 4 bases from V and 3 bases from J, with 13 bases in between. This clonotype was seen ten or more times. Its matching antigen is unknown. Universal primer sites and UMIs were introduced during 5'RACE template-switching synthesis of TCR cDNA. From the 5' RACE reads, TCRdb called clonotypes with MiXCR, one entry per CDR3 protein. The profile covers some 110,000 distinct CDR3 sequences, with 7% to 8.5% appearing a single time and 25% taken by the ten largest. The sample was CD8+ T cells sorted from PBMCs, taken 45 days after the yellow fever booster vaccination. The chain links TRBV4-1 to TRBJ2-1; D could derive from TRBD1 or TRBD2 (5 bases each). The clonotype originates from a man aged 25 to 45 who received the YFV17D yellow fever vaccine. The CDR3 loop reads CASSPDGGNYNEQFF. In DNA form, the CDR3 reads TGCGCCAGCAGCCCTGATGGGGGAAACTACAATGAGCAGTTCTTC.